Following are 31 T cell receptor beta chains from one sample sequenced in a study of OX40 agonist ivuxolimab in advanced cancers. Sequenced by immunoSEQ multiplex PCR; TCRdb stores in-frame clones only, minus some. This table has 30,000 to 45,000 clones, approximately 87% appearing once. The starting material was CD4+ or CD8+ T cells sorted from blood, obtained in a trial of the OX40 agonist ivuxolimab. These receptors all stem from an adult with an advanced solid tumor such as melanoma, head and neck, liver or kidney cancer.

The chain links TRBV6-1 to TRBJ1-4; 7 nucleotides line up with TRBD1. Germline CDR1 reads MNHNS; CDR2 reads SASEGT. With V trimmed by 2 bases and J by 5 bases, 5 bases remained unmatched. CDR3 size: 15 residues. The DNA of the CDR3 is TGTGCCAGCAGTGAATTAACAGGGGTAAATGAAAAACTGTTTTTT. Encoded protein: CASSELTGVNEKLFF.

The chain uses TRBV5-4 and TRBJ2-7, with 7 bases aligning to TRBD2. The germline CDR1 and CDR2 sequences are SGHNT and YYREEE (reference sequence). The CDR3 is 15 amino acids. V shed 4 bases and J 4 bases; nucleotides not matched to a gene: 11. The CDR3 bases are TGTGCCAGCAGCATGACTAGCTTGGGGAGTTACGAGCAGTACTTC. Its protein product is CASSMTSLGSYEQYF.

The rearrangement links TRBV19 to TRBJ2-7; the match to TRBD1 covers 8 bases. Per germline, CDR1 LNHDA and CDR2 SQIVND (reference sequence). The CDR3 sequence is 14 residues long. With V trimmed by 7 bases and J by 2 bases, 7 bases remained unmatched. This chain's CDR3 is CASTPDRATYEQYF. The CDR3 region has the DNA TGTGCCAGTACCCCGGACAGGGCCACCTACGAGCAGTACTTC.

The rearrangement joins TRBV27 to TRBJ1-1; D may be TRBD1 (5 bases). Trimming took off 4 bases at V and 3 bases at J, with 9 bases between the two ends. The CDR3 runs 13 residues. The germline gives CDR1 MNHEY, CDR2 SMNVEV (reference sequence). CDR3 in DNA: TGTGCCAGCAGTTACGGGACGTACACTGAAGCTTTCTTT. Translation: CASSYGTYTEAFF.

This sequence joins TRBV16 and TRBJ2-3; D remains unclear. Germline lookup yields CDR1 KGHSY and CDR2 FQNENV. The CDR3 sequence is 13 residues long. The V end was cut by 2 bases, the J end by 3 bases, with 6 bases between. The CDR3 DNA follows: TGTGCCAGCAGCCAAATCGGAACAGATACGCAGTATTTT. Protein: CASSQIGTDTQYF.

The chain combines TRBV7-3 with TRBJ1-6; TRBD1 might be the D (5 bases). Between the trimmed V and J ends, which lost 2 bases and 9 bases, there was a span of 11 bases. Germline CDR1 SGHTA, CDR2 FQGTGA. The CDR3 is made up of 14 amino acids. The CDR3 reads CASSLGSQGSPLHF. CDR3 DNA sequence: TGTGCCAGCAGCTTAGGTTCCCAGGGTTCACCCCTCCACTTT.

V is TRBV5-1 and J is TRBJ1-4, with 10 bases identical to TRBD1. This CDR3 contains 16 residues. Germline V gives CDR1 SGHRS, CDR2 YFSETQ. V shed 4 bases, J shed 5 bases, and the junction held 8 bases outside the gene matches. Here the CDR3 DNA reads TGCGCCAGCAGCCAAGAACCGGGACAGGGGAATGAAAAACTGTTTTTT. This gives the protein CASSQEPGQGNEKLFF.

V usage is TRBV6-6 and J usage is TRBJ1-5, with D unclear. V dropped 6 bases and J dropped 2 bases, with 14 bases sitting between them. The CDR3 has 15 amino acids. Germline V CDR1 and CDR2: MNHNY, SVGAGI (reference sequence). The CDR3 protein is CASSQEGRGNQPQHF. In DNA, the CDR3 is TGTGCCAGCAGCCAGGAGGGAAGAGGCAATCAGCCCCAGCATTTT.

The chain couples TRBV7-8 to TRBJ2-2; 7 bases fit TRBD1. Losses at the gene ends were 5 bases for V and 5 bases for J; bases not matched to a gene: 5. Germline CDR1 SGHVS, CDR2 FQNEAQ. CDR3 length: 14 residues. DNA for the CDR3: TGTGCCAGCAGCCCTCTGACAGGGACCGGGGAGCTGTTTTTT. Translating gives CASSPLTGTGELFF.

This chain uses TRBV13 with TRBJ1-6, with D unresolved. Germline V lookup: CDR1 PRHDT, CDR2 FYEKMQ (reference sequence). This CDR3 spans 16 amino acids. Trimming pared 3 bases from V and 9 bases from J, leaving 18 bases between. The DNA for the CDR3 is TGTGCCAGCAGCTTTGGCCAAAGGAAAGGGCTTTCACCCCTCCACTTT. Translation gives CASSFGQRKGLSPLHF.

The gene calls are TRBV27 and TRBJ2-7, with D uncertain. This CDR3 is 14 amino acids long. Trimming removed 5 bases at V and 0 bases at J, with 11 bases between. CDR1 is MNHEY, CDR2 SMNVEV, per germline (reference sequence). The CDR3 here is CASSPSPGSYEQYF. As DNA, the CDR3 is TGTGCCAGCAGTCCATCCCCGGGCTCCTACGAGCAGTACTTC.

The chain couples TRBV6-1 to TRBJ2-5; 7 bases map to TRBD1. The length of the CDR3 is 15 residues. V gave up 6 bases and J gave up 3 bases; unmatched junction bases: 10. CDR1 is MNHNS and CDR2 is SASEGT in the germline V gene. The CDR3 reads CASSRDSPGEETQYF. The CDR3 DNA follows: TGTGCCAGCAGCAGGGACAGCCCAGGTGAAGAGACCCAGTACTTC.

By share, this clone ranks as medium-sized. The chain has TRBV9 and TRBJ2-7; possible D gene TRBD1, 6 bases. The CDR3 is 13 residues long. Germline V gene sequence: CDR1 SGDLS, CDR2 YYNGEE. V lost 4 bases and J 2 bases, leaving 10 bases between the germline ends. The CDR3 nucleotides read TGTGCCAGCAGCCTCGAGGGGGCCTACGAGCAGTACTTC. This translates into CASSLEGAYEQYF.

This clone was seen a handful of times. The rearrangement joins TRBV5-8 to TRBJ1-4; the D is unclear. In germline, CDR1 is SGHTS, CDR2 YDEGEE. Trimming took off 6 bases at V and 0 bases at J, with 15 bases between the two ends. The CDR3 sequence is 16 residues long. The CDR3: CASTPRTIATNEKLFF. DNA of the CDR3: TGTGCCAGCACCCCGAGAACGATTGCAACTAATGAAAAACTGTTTTTT. The variable domain in full, completed from reference TRBV5-8 and TRBJ1-4, reads EAGVTQSPTHLIKTRGQQATLRCSPISGHTSVYWYQQALGLGLQFLLWYDEGEERNRGNFPPRFSGRQFPNYSSELNVNALELEDSALYLCASTPRTIATNEKLFFGSGTQLSVL.

The chain recombines TRBV30 with TRBJ2-5; 12 bases align to TRBD2. Germline CDR1 is GTSNPN and CDR2 is SVGIG (reference sequence). The CDR3 contains 15 residues. With 2 bases clipped from V and 4 bases from J, the junction kept 5 bases outside the gene matches. For the CDR3, the DNA is TGTGCCTGGAGTAAGACTAGCGGGAGAGGAGAGACCCAGTACTTC. Translating it yields CAWSKTSGRGETQYF.

The CDR3 here is CASSITSGKRNEQFF. The CDR3 nucleotides are TGTGCCAGTAGTATTACTAGCGGGAAACGGAATGAGCAGTTCTTC. This sequence joins TRBV19 and TRBJ2-1, with 10 bases that match TRBD2. Germline V lookup: CDR1 LNHDA, CDR2 SQIVND (reference sequence). V lost 3 bases to trimming and J lost 7 bases; unmatched junction nucleotides: 6. This CDR3 spans 15 amino acids.

V gene TRBV5-6 combines with J gene TRBJ2-5; 13 bases agree with TRBD2. Per the germline V gene, CDR1 is SGHDT and CDR2 is YYEEEE. Trimming took 2 bases from V and 4 from J; bases not matched to a gene: 2. This CDR3 is 15 amino acids long. The CDR3 spells CASSFRLAGGETQYF. CDR3 nucleotides: TGTGCCAGCAGCTTTAGACTAGCGGGGGGAGAGACCCAGTACTTC.

This clone appeared a few times. CDR3: CASKSSGRPQHF. The CDR3, as DNA: TGTGCCAGTAAGTCATCAGGCCGCCCCCAGCATTTT. The chain combines TRBV19 with TRBJ1-5; no clear D gene. Germline V gene lookup returns CDR1 LNHDA and CDR2 SQIVND (reference sequence). The CDR3 covers 12 residues. Trimming took off 7 bases at V and 10 bases at J, with 14 bases between the two ends.

There are a few counts of this clone. J is TRBJ1-2 and V is TRBV2; D uncertain. V was shortened by 1 base and J by 2 bases, with 8 bases between the two germline ends. This CDR3 comprises 14 residues. CDR1 is SNHLY, CDR2 FYNNEI, per germline. DNA for the CDR3: TGTGCCAGCAGTGAAGAGAAAGGGAACTATGGCTACACCTTC. Translated: CASSEEKGNYGYTF.

The genes are TRBV18 and TRBJ2-3; 7 nucleotides agree with TRBD2. Germline lookup yields CDR1 KGHSH and CDR2 LQKENI. Germline trimming cut 6 bases from V and 3 bases from J; bases unmatched to any gene: 9. The CDR3 runs 15 residues. The CDR3 here is CASSPYGRRTDTQYF. For the CDR3, the DNA is TGTGCCAGCTCCCCCTACGGGAGGAGGACAGATACGCAGTATTTT.

This clone was recorded only once. The chain carries TRBV10-3 and TRBJ2-7; D gene ambiguous. CDR1 ENHRY and CDR2 SYGVKD come from the germline V gene. The CDR3 spans 12 residues. V lost 2 bases to trimming and J lost 1 base, with 3 bases between them. The DNA of the CDR3 is TGTGCCATCAGTGAGAATTCCTACGAGCAGTACTTC. The encoded protein is CAISENSYEQYF.

The V call is TRBV6-4, the J call TRBJ2-3; D could derive from TRBD1 or TRBD2 (6 bases each). The germline V gene has CDR1 MRHNA and CDR2 SNTAGT. The CDR3 is made up of 17 amino acids. The germline V and J ends were trimmed by 3 bases and 1 base, with 17 bases remaining between them. The CDR3 region has the DNA TGTGCCAGCAGTGAAGGCTGGGGGCGGGGCCGCACAGATACGCAGTATTTT. Its protein is CASSEGWGRGRTDTQYF.

The chain carries TRBV6-4 and TRBJ2-1, with 12 bases aligning to TRBD2. This CDR3 has 15 amino acids. CDR1 and CDR2 from the germline V gene are MRHNA and SNTAGT. Losses at the gene ends were 3 bases for V and 6 bases for J; bases not matched to a gene: 3. CDR3 residues: CASSELAGGFNEQFF. The DNA of the CDR3 is TGTGCCAGCAGTGAACTAGCGGGAGGCTTCAATGAGCAGTTCTTC.

The chain recombines TRBV2 with TRBJ2-7; D is unresolved. Germline V gene lookup returns CDR1 SNHLY and CDR2 FYNNEI. This CDR3 spans 13 amino acids. Trimming stripped 1 base from V and 2 bases from J, with 6 bases between. The CDR3 sequence is CASSEGATYEQYF. CDR3 coding DNA: TGTGCCAGCAGTGAAGGGGCTACCTACGAGCAGTACTTC.

This clone came up a few times. Written as DNA, the CDR3 is TGTGCCAGTAGTAGGGGGACAGGGCGTTCCGGAACTGAAGCTTTCTTT. This translates into CASSRGTGRSGTEAFF. The rearrangement links TRBV19 to TRBJ1-1, with 9 bases identical to TRBD1. Germline CDR1 LNHDA, CDR2 SQIVND (reference sequence). This CDR3 contains 16 residues. V lost 4 bases and J lost 5; bases outside the gene matches: 11.

The chain has TRBV6-1 and TRBJ1-6; perhaps TRBD1 as D (5 bases). The CDR3 extends over 13 amino acids. Germline lookup yields CDR1 MNHNS and CDR2 SASEGT. V was pared by 3 bases and J by 6 bases, with 6 bases between. Written as DNA, the CDR3 is TGTGCCAGCAGTGAGGGACCTAATTCACCCCTCCACTTT. This translates into CASSEGPNSPLHF.

The chain links TRBV7-9 to TRBJ1-1; maybe TRBD1 (5 bases). CDR3 size: 13 residues. Germline lookup yields CDR1 SEHNR and CDR2 FQNEAQ (reference sequence). Trimming stripped 6 bases from V and 1 base from J, with 9 bases between. The CDR3 DNA sequence: TGTGCCAGCAGGGTCGGGGGGAACACTGAAGCTTTCTTT. Residues: CASRVGGNTEAFF. The full variable domain, in which reference TRBV7-9 and TRBJ1-1 provide the parts outside the CDR3, is DTGVSQNPRHKITKRGQNVTFRCDPISEHNRLYWYRQTLGQGPEFLTYFQNEAQLEKSRLLSDRFSAERPKGSFSTLEIQRTEQGDSAMYLCASRVGGNTEAFFGQGTRLTVV.

The sample holds one count of this clone. The genes are TRBV28 and TRBJ1-1; D is unresolved. CDR3 size: 13 residues. The V and J ends lost 2 bases and 0 bases respectively, with 4 bases between them. The germline V gene encodes CDR1 MDHEN and CDR2 SYDVKM. The CDR3, as DNA: TGTGCCAGCAGTTTACAGATGAACACTGAAGCTTTCTTT. Its protein product is CASSLQMNTEAFF.

The rearrangement links TRBV5-4 to TRBJ2-1; D tentatively fits TRBD1 or TRBD2 (5 bases each). The CDR3 runs 15 residues. Per the germline V gene, CDR1 is SGHNT and CDR2 is YYREEE (reference sequence). Trimming cost V 5 bases and J 3 bases, with 15 bases left between them. The CDR3 loop reads CASSPPGPGYNEQFF. The DNA for the CDR3 is TGTGCCAGCAGTCCCCCGGGACCGGGCTACAATGAGCAGTTCTTC.

J is TRBJ2-1 and V is TRBV10-1, with D unclear. The CDR3 covers 13 residues. Germline loops: CDR1 WNHNN, CDR2 SYGVQD (reference sequence). V lost 0 bases, J lost 8 bases, and 8 bases lay in between. The CDR3 region is CASSESVGYEQFF. CDR3 nucleotide sequence: TGCGCCAGCAGTGAGTCTGTAGGCTATGAGCAGTTCTTC.

The V gene is TRBV25-1, the J gene TRBJ2-1, with D possibly being TRBD1 (6 bases). The CDR3 is made up of 15 amino acids. The V end was cut by 4 bases, the J end by 6 bases, with 16 bases between. CDR1 and CDR2 (germline): MGHDK, SYGVNS. The CDR3 here is CASSARDNPTNEQFF. In nucleotides, the CDR3 is TGTGCCAGCAGTGCCCGGGACAACCCCACCAATGAGCAGTTCTTC.